The rows below give T cell receptor beta chains drawn from one sample of a study of T-cell memory formation after mild COVID-19. In TCRdb, the 5' RACE reads were re-called with MiXCR into one record per CDR3 protein. The sample has 250,000 to 350,000 distinct CDR3 sequences; roughly 16% are singletons. Sequencing input: PBMCs or a T cell subset sorted from them (not recorded which). The receptor source for this set is a man aged 18 to 30 who had mild COVID-19 (a few samples of this study predate the infection). Cell type and time point are not known. The CDR3 runs from the conserved cysteine through the conserved F or W. The order of the fields is clone size, J gene, D gene, V gene, CDR3 protein, CDR3 DNA. D genes are given only for firm matches. Where a row states a size, it is once, few, many or the class of an expanded clone; other rows omit it.

>.|TRBJ1-4|.|TRBV15
CATSPPSHEKLFF
TGTGCCACCAGCCCCCCGTCCCACGAAAAACTGTTTTTT
>few|TRBJ2-5|TRBD1|TRBV4-2
CASSRPDRDRGAQYF
TGTGCCAGCAGCCGCCCTGACAGGGACCGTGGGGCCCAGTACTTC
>.|TRBJ2-5|TRBD2|TRBV5-1
CASSFRLAGGQETQYF
TGCGCCAGCAGCTTTAGACTAGCGGGGGGCCAAGAGACCCAGTACTTC
>few|TRBJ2-7|.|TRBV5-6
CASSGKDYSYEQYF
TGTGCCAGCAGCGGGAAGGACTACTCCTACGAGCAGTACTTC
>.|TRBJ2-7|TRBD1|TRBV6-2/TRBV6-3
CASSTRQGTYEQYF
TGTGCCAGCAGTACCAGACAGGGAACCTACGAGCAGTACTTC
>few|TRBJ1-5|TRBD1|TRBV4-1
CASSQVRDSRNQPQHF
TGCGCCAGCAGCCAAGTCCGGGACAGCCGGAATCAGCCCCAGCATTTT
>few|TRBJ2-5|.|TRBV18
CASSPEGLETQYF
TGTGCCAGCTCACCAGAGGGGCTCGAGACCCAGTACTTC
>few|TRBJ2-1|TRBD1|TRBV5-1
CASSLDGTGAYNEQFF
TGCGCCAGCAGCTTGGACGGGACAGGAGCCTACAATGAGCAGTTCTTC
>few|TRBJ2-1|TRBD2|TRBV4-3
CASSQEGAGEYNEQFF
TGCGCCAGCAGCCAAGAGGGAGCGGGAGAATACAATGAGCAGTTCTTC
>few|TRBJ1-3|.|TRBV4-3
CASSQEGGGQYSGNTIYF
TGCGCCAGCAGCCAAGAAGGGGGTGGACAGTACTCTGGAAACACCATATATTTT
>few|TRBJ1-2|.|TRBV28
CASRGPRGYTF
TGTGCCAGCAGAGGCCCGAGGGGCTACACCTTC
>few|TRBJ1-1|.|TRBV6-5
CASSYDGDTEAFF
TGTGCCAGCAGTTACGACGGGGACACTGAAGCTTTCTTT
>.|TRBJ1-2|TRBD1|TRBV7-2
CASSSSDRAGGYTF
TGTGCCAGCAGCTCCTCGGACAGGGCGGGGGGCTACACCTTC
>many|TRBJ2-5|.|TRBV18
CASSPTQETQYF
TGTGCCAGCTCACCCACACAAGAGACCCAGTACTTC
>.|TRBJ2-5|TRBD2|TRBV7-2
CASSFRSGGETQYF
TGTGCCAGCAGCTTCCGGAGCGGGGGAGAGACCCAGTACTTC
>few|TRBJ1-4|.|TRBV20-1
CSAKQGDHNEKLFF
TGCAGTGCTAAACAGGGAGACCACAATGAAAAACTGTTTTTT
>few|TRBJ1-2|TRBD1|TRBV12-3/TRBV12-4
CASRADRGDGYTF
TGTGCCAGCAGAGCCGACAGGGGAGATGGCTACACCTTC
>few|TRBJ2-5|TRBD1|TRBV19
CASSTWDRGGETQYF
TGTGCCAGTAGTACCTGGGACAGGGGAGGCGAGACCCAGTACTTC
>few|TRBJ2-2|.|TRBV28
CASSFPGQPSGELFF
TGTGCCAGCAGTTTCCCCGGACAGCCTTCCGGGGAGCTGTTTTTT
>.|TRBJ2-3|.|TRBV15
CATWGGRGREDTQYF
TGTGCCACCTGGGGGGGGCGTGGGAGAGAAGATACGCAGTATTTT
>.|TRBJ1-3|.|TRBV6-5
CASSYRSIGNTIYF
TGTGCCAGCAGTTACCGATCGATAGGAAACACCATATATTTT
>.|TRBJ2-7|.|TRBV27
CASSLVSPWEQYF
TGTGCCAGCAGTTTGGTGAGCCCGTGGGAGCAGTACTTC
>few|TRBJ2-3|.|TRBV27
CASSSDGGIDTQYF
TGTGCCAGCAGTTCTGACGGGGGAATAGATACGCAGTATTTT
>.|TRBJ2-5|.|TRBV7-6
CASSLAALAWETQYF
TGTGCCAGCAGCTTAGCGGCCCTAGCATGGGAGACCCAGTACTTC
>many|TRBJ1-1|.|TRBV7-2
CASSLRGAAFF
TGTGCCAGCAGCTTACGGGGGGCCGCTTTCTTT
>few|TRBJ1-1|.|TRBV12-3/TRBV12-4
CANSPRRSNTEAFF
TGTGCCAACTCTCCGCGACGGTCGAACACTGAAGCTTTCTTT
>few|TRBJ1-1|.|TRBV29-1
CSVTKNTEAFF
TGCAGCGTTACAAAGAACACTGAAGCTTTCTTT
>many|TRBJ2-5|.|TRBV6-1
CAGQDRLETQYF
TGTGCCGGTCAAGACAGGCTCGAGACCCAGTACTTC
>many|TRBJ2-7|.|TRBV7-3
CASSLSGVESDEQYF
TGTGCCAGCAGCTTAAGCGGAGTGGAATCGGACGAGCAGTACTTC
>few|TRBJ2-3|TRBD1|TRBV24-1
CATRGQNTDTQYF
TGTGCCACCAGGGGACAGAACACAGATACGCAGTATTTT
>.|TRBJ2-1|.|TRBV20-1
CSARNILGTHEQFF
TGCAGTGCTAGAAACATCTTAGGGACCCATGAGCAGTTCTTC
>few|TRBJ1-4|TRBD1|TRBV20-1
CSARGQPHNEKLFF
TGCAGTGCTAGGGGACAGCCACATAATGAAAAACTGTTTTTT
>.|TRBJ2-7|TRBD2|TRBV7-9
CASSEGRGGEQYF
TGTGCCAGCAGCGAGGGACGGGGGGGCGAGCAGTACTTC
>.|TRBJ2-3|.|TRBV12-3/TRBV12-4
CASSTRSDSADTQYF
TGTGCCAGCAGCACTAGATCGGACAGTGCAGATACGCAGTATTTT
>few|TRBJ2-2|TRBD1|TRBV5-1
CASTRTGGTGELFF
TGCGCCAGCACCCGGACAGGGGGCACCGGGGAGCTGTTTTTT
>.|TRBJ2-3|.|TRBV12-3/TRBV12-4
CASSFAQSTDTQYF
TGTGCCAGCAGTTTTGCCCAGAGCACAGATACGCAGTATTTT
>.|TRBJ1-4|.|TRBV7-9
CASSLVTFRELFF
TGTGCCAGCAGCTTAGTGACATTCCGGGAACTGTTTTTT
>few|TRBJ2-3|.|TRBV4-3
CASSQRRSEQYF
TGCGCCAGCAGCCAAAGGAGGAGTGAGCAGTATTTT
>few|TRBJ1-2|.|TRBV5-1
CASSTDSVYGYTF
TGCGCCAGCAGCACGGACAGTGTCTATGGCTACACCTTC
>.|TRBJ2-2|.|TRBV4-2
CASSQDPDRATGELFF
TGTGCCAGCAGCCAAGATCCGGATAGGGCCACCGGGGAGCTGTTTTTT
>.|TRBJ2-3|TRBD1|TRBV6-4
CASSDSETGGTDTQYF
TGTGCCAGCAGTGACTCCGAGACAGGGGGAACAGATACGCAGTATTTT
>once|TRBJ2-7|TRBD2|TRBV11-1
CASSFLSPSGRPYEQYF
TGTGCCAGCAGCTTTTTGTCGCCTAGCGGGCGGCCCTACGAGCAGTACTTC
>few|TRBJ2-7|.|TRBV3-1
CASSQTGQEQYF
TGTGCCAGCAGCCAAACAGGACAGGAGCAGTACTTC
>many|TRBJ2-1|TRBD2|TRBV5-1
CASSLFLAGEGEQFF
TGCGCCAGCAGCTTGTTTCTAGCGGGTGAAGGGGAGCAGTTCTTC
>.|TRBJ2-7|.|TRBV29-1
CSVARSSVSYEQYF
TGCAGCGTGGCTAGGTCTAGCGTCTCCTACGAGCAGTACTTC
>few|TRBJ1-1|.|TRBV29-1
CSVAGRGGTEAFF
TGCAGCGTTGCGGGCAGGGGCGGCACTGAAGCTTTCTTT
>.|TRBJ2-4|.|TRBV2
CASSALYRNIQYF
TGTGCCAGCAGTGCTCTTTACAGAAACATTCAGTACTTC
>many|TRBJ2-7|.|TRBV10-3
CATRATLSYEQYF
TGTGCCACCCGGGCTACCCTATCCTACGAGCAGTACTTC
>.|TRBJ2-4|TRBD1|TRBV15
CATSILRGLRAKNIQYF
TGTGCCACCAGCATTTTAAGGGGGCTTCGGGCCAAAAACATTCAGTACTTC
>.|TRBJ1-2|.|TRBV5-1
CASSLVGGTYGYTF
TGCGCCAGCAGCTTGGTCGGGGGCACCTATGGCTACACCTTC
>few|TRBJ2-5|.|TRBV7-8
CASVLGAETQYF
TGTGCCAGCGTTCTTGGTGCGGAGACCCAGTACTTC
>few|TRBJ1-1|TRBD1|TRBV29-1
CSAGGQKNTEAFF
TGCAGCGCAGGGGGACAGAAGAACACTGAAGCTTTCTTT
>few|TRBJ2-5|TRBD1|TRBV10-3
CAISDREGETQYF
TGTGCCATCAGCGACAGGGAAGGGGAGACCCAGTACTTC
>few|TRBJ1-6|.|TRBV6-5
CASSYSSGHKGPLHF
TGTGCCAGCAGTTACTCGTCTGGGCACAAAGGGCCCCTCCACTTT